Detailed here is one TCR beta chain. Its antigen is undetermined. Terminally differentiated effector memory CD45RA+ cells were left out of the naive CD8 fraction, which was CD45RO-negative and positively selected for CCR7. CDR3 size: 13 residues. Between the trimmed V and J ends, which lost 0 bases and 5 bases, there was a span of 7 bases. The germline V gene has CDR1 MNHNY and CDR2 SVGAGI (reference sequence). The sample comes from a study of shared clonotypes between healthy human individuals. Whole-study context: Per-donor plates numbered three CD4 naive, three CD4 memory, two CD8 naive and one CD8 memory.

Notes on the study in general: Clonotype sharing among donors likely depends on sequencing depth.

Using immunoSEQ multiplex PCR, the repertoire was profiled, and TCRdb retains in-frame clones only, with some absent. This table has about 2 million clones, roughly 94% appearing once. The sequence was collected from a man aged 18 to 30 in good health. This chain connects TRBV6-6 to TRBJ1-2; no reliable D call. Sequencing was performed on naive CD8+ T cells sorted from blood. This CDR3 is CASSYSESYGYTF. As DNA, the CDR3 is TGTGCCAGCAGTTACTCAGAAAGTTATGGCTACACCTTC.